The present TCR beta chain was sequenced within a study of T cell responses to AZD1222 COVID-19 vaccine. The CDR3 extends over 14 amino acids. CDR1 is GTSNPN and CDR2 is SVGIG in the germline V gene (reference sequence). V was trimmed by 1 base and J by 4 bases, leaving 12 bases between them. The repertoire was sequenced with immunoSEQ multiplex PCR; TCRdb's copy has only in-frame clones and lacks some. In the table there are about 120,000 clones, 85% to 90% of which are singletons. Whole-study findings and limits: A mostly white British donor set with more females was recruited, and clonal diversity was possibly underestimated. Baseline serostatus was positive in only a handful of AZD1222 recipients.

Worth noting for this clone: What it binds is unknown.

The V and J genes are TRBV30 and TRBJ2-3; D tentatively fits TRBD1 or TRBD2 (5 bases each). This receptor was taken from an adult in good health. Specimen: peripheral blood, collected on day 0 of AZD1222 vaccination. CDR3 in amino acids: CAWSDTRGPDTQYF. The CDR3 DNA reads TGTGCCTGGAGTGACACTCGGGGCCCAGATACGCAGTATTTT.